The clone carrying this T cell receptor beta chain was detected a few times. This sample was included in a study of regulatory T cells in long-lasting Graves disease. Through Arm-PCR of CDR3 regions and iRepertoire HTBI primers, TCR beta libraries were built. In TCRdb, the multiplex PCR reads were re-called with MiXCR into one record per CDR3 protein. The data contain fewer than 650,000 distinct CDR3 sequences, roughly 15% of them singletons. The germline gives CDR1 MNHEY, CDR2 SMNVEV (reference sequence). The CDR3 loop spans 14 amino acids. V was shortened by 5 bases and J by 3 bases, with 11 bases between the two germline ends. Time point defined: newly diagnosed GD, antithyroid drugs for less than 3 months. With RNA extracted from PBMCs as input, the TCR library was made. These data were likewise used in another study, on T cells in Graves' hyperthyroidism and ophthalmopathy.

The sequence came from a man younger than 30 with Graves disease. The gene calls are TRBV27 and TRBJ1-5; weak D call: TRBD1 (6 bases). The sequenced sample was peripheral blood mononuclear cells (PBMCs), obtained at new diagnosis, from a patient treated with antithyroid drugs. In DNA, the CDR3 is TGTGCCAGCAGTACCGGACAGTCCAATCAGCCCCAGCATTTT. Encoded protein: CASSTGQSNQPQHF.